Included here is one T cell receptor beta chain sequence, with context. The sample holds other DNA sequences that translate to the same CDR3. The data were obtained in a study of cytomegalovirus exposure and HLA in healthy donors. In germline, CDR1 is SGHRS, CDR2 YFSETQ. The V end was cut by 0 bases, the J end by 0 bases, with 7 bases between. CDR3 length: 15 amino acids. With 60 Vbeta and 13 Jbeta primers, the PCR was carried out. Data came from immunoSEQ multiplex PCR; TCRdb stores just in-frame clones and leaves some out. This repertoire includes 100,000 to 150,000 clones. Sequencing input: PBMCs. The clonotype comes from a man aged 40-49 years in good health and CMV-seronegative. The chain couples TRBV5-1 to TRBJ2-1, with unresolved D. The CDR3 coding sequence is TGCGCCAGCAGCTTGGCCGTCAGCTCCTACAATGAGCAGTTCTTC. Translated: CASSLAVSSYNEQFF.